The 23 T cell receptor beta chains presented below share a single source sample, sequenced in a study of blood T cell repertoires in COVID-19. Generated by immunoSEQ multiplex PCR, the TCRdb table keeps only in-frame clones and is missing some. Of 90,000 to 150,000 clones listed, approximately 79% are singletons. Sequenced sample: peripheral blood. The source is a man aged 45 to 65 with acute or convalescent COVID-19.

The rearrangement links TRBV6-1 to TRBJ2-3, with 13 bases identical to TRBD2. V shed 0 bases, J shed 6 bases, and the junction held 6 bases outside the gene matches. Germline CDR1 is MNHNS and CDR2 is SASEGT. The CDR3 spans 17 residues. DNA for the CDR3: TGTGCCAGCAGTGAAGCGCTGAGGACTAGCGGGAGCGATACGCAGTATTTT. Its translation is CASSEALRTSGSDTQYF.

The genes are TRBV7-9 and TRBJ1-1; D possibly corresponds to TRBD1 (6 bases). The CDR3 is made up of 13 amino acids. The V end was cut by 5 bases, the J end by 3 bases, with 10 bases between. Per the germline V gene, CDR1 is SEHNR and CDR2 is FQNEAQ (reference sequence). CDR3 sequence: CASSEGQHTEAFF. CDR3 bases: TGTGCCAGCAGCGAAGGACAGCACACTGAAGCTTTCTTT.

The chain is built from TRBV28 and TRBJ1-2, with TRBD1 as a possible D gene (6 bases). Trimming cost V 9 bases and J 1 base, with 15 bases left between them. CDR1 is MDHEN and CDR2 is SYDVKM in the germline V gene. The CDR3 loop spans 14 amino acids. This CDR3 reads CASGGAIINYGYTF. Written as DNA, the CDR3 is TGTGCCAGTGGGGGGGCGATTATTAACTATGGCTACACCTTC.

The V gene is TRBV4-1, the J gene TRBJ2-4; 12 positions agree with TRBD2. V lost 1 base to trimming and J lost 0 bases; unmatched junction nucleotides: 4. CDR1 and CDR2 (germline): MGHRA, YSYEKL. The CDR3 extends over 18 amino acids. The CDR3 DNA sequence: TGCGCCAGCAGCCAAGGGCTAGCGGGGGGGTTAGCCAAAAACATTCAGTACTTC. Protein sequence: CASSQGLAGGLAKNIQYF.

This chain connects TRBV6-5 to TRBJ1-3; no definite D call. V lost 7 bases to trimming and J lost 0 bases, with 7 bases between them. The CDR3 loop spans 13 amino acids. CDR1 and CDR2 from the germline V gene are MNHEY and SVGAGI. The CDR3 bases are TGTGCCAGCACGAGGGCCTCTGGAAACACCATATATTTT. Translated: CASTRASGNTIYF.

The chain couples TRBV6-1 to TRBJ1-6, with 8 bases aligning to TRBD1. Germline lookup yields CDR1 MNHNS and CDR2 SASEGT. V was pared by 1 base and J by 10 bases, with 6 bases of the junction left unmatched. The CDR3 spans 15 residues. For the CDR3, the DNA is TGTGCCAGCAGTGAAGGACAGGGGTCGAGCTCACCCCTCCACTTT. Amino acid sequence: CASSEGQGSSSPLHF.

J is TRBJ2-3 and V is TRBV5-1; no definite D call. The CDR3 contains 13 residues. V was cut by 6 bases and J by 2 bases, with 10 bases left in between. CDR1 is SGHRS, CDR2 YFSETQ, per germline. CDR3 coding DNA: TGCGCCAGCACCTCCCCCCCCACAGATACGCAGTATTTT. Residues: CASTSPPTDTQYF.

The V and J genes are TRBV18 and TRBJ2-4; 10 nucleotides match TRBD2. Trimming removed 3 bases from V and 0 bases from J; junction bases left unmatched: 11. Per germline, CDR1 KGHSH and CDR2 LQKENI. This CDR3 is 19 amino acids long. The CDR3 bases are TGTGCCAGCTCACCCCGGGCAGCGGGAGGGCCGAGAGCCAAAAACATTCAGTACTTC. Amino acids: CASSPRAAGGPRAKNIQYF.

The V gene is TRBV7-8, the J gene TRBJ2-2; no definite D call. Per germline, CDR1 SGHVS and CDR2 FQNEAQ. V lost 5 bases and J 6 bases, leaving 13 bases between the germline ends. The CDR3 is 14 amino acids. CDR3 loop: CASSLLTAAGELFF. DNA for the CDR3: TGTGCCAGCAGCCTCCTCACGGCGGCCGGGGAGCTGTTTTTT.

The chain carries TRBV3-1 (or the pseudogene TRBV3-2) and TRBJ1-2; 8 bases align to TRBD1. CDR1 and CDR2 from the germline V gene are LGHDT and YNNKEL (reference sequence). The CDR3 runs 24 residues. With V trimmed by 1 base and J by 8 bases, 36 bases remained unmatched. CDR3 DNA: TGTGCCAGCAGCCAAGGGGACAGGACCAAAGCTGTAACATTGTGGGGACAGGACCCTTGGGGCTACACCTTC. Its translation: CASSQGDRTKAVTLWGQDPWGYTF.

The chain has TRBV5-6 and TRBJ2-5, with 9 bases that match TRBD2. The CDR3 contains 16 residues. The trim removed 2 bases at V and 1 base at J, leaving 6 bases unmatched. The germline V gene encodes CDR1 SGHDT and CDR2 YYEEEE. The CDR3 spells CASSFRRLAVQETQYF. The CDR3 bases are TGTGCCAGCAGCTTCAGAAGACTAGCGGTCCAAGAGACCCAGTACTTC. Combining the CDR3 with reference TRBV5-6 and TRBJ2-5 gives the whole variable domain DAGVTQSPTHLIKTRGQQVTLRCSPKSGHDTVSWYQQALGQGPQFIFQYYEEEERQRGNFPDRFSGHQFPNYSSELNVNALLLGDSALYLCASSFRRLAVQETQYFGPGTRLLVL.

Written as DNA, the CDR3 is TGCGCCAGCAGCCCGGAAGTTCAGGGCTATGGCTACACCTTC. Translating it yields CASSPEVQGYGYTF. This rearrangement joins TRBV5-1 to TRBJ1-2, with D maybe TRBD1 (5 bases). Germline loops: CDR1 SGHRS, CDR2 YFSETQ. Trimming took off 4 bases at V and 4 bases at J, with 14 bases between the two ends. There are 14 residues in the CDR3. The full variable domain, in which reference TRBV5-1 and TRBJ1-2 provide the parts outside the CDR3, is KAGVTQTPRYLIKTRGQQVTLSCSPISGHRSVSWYQQTPGQGLQFLFEYFSETQRNKGNFPGRFSGRQFSNSRSEMNVSTLELGDSALYLCASSPEVQGYGYTFGSGTRLTVV.

The V and J genes are TRBV9 and TRBJ1-2, with TRBD1 identical over 10 bases. The germline CDR1 and CDR2 sequences are SGDLS and YYNGEE. This CDR3 has 14 amino acids. V lost 0 bases to trimming and J lost 7 bases; unmatched junction nucleotides: 3. CDR3 nucleotides: TGTGCCAGCAGCGTAGGTGGGGACAGGGGTGGCTACACCTTC. It specifies CASSVGGDRGGYTF.

The chain has TRBV7-6 and TRBJ2-7, with TRBD2 matching over 8 bases. Per the germline V gene, CDR1 is SGHVS and CDR2 is FNYEAQ. The V segment lost 3 bases and the J segment 0 bases; nucleotides outside the gene matches: 10. This CDR3 contains 17 residues. Written as DNA, the CDR3 is TGTGCCAGCAGCTTGACCGGGACTAGAGTGAGCTCCTACGAGCAGTACTTC. Protein: CASSLTGTRVSSYEQYF. Supplemented by reference TRBV7-6 and TRBJ2-7, the full variable domain reads GAGVSQSPRYKVTKRGQDVALRCDPISGHVSLYWYRQALGQGPEFLTYFNYEAQQDKSGLPNDRFSAERPEGSISTLTIQRTEQRDSAMYRCASSLTGTRVSSYEQYFGPGTRLTVT.

The chain uses TRBV20-1 and TRBJ2-3; TRBD2 matches 11 bases. The CDR3 runs to 16 residues. Per the germline V gene, CDR1 is DFQATT and CDR2 is SNEGSKA (reference sequence). The J segment lost 5 bases and the V segment lost 3 bases, leaving 10 bases of the junction unmatched. In nucleotides, the CDR3 is TGCAGTGCTAGTTCGGTAGCGGGGGGGCCAATAGATACGCAGTATTTT. Translation: CSASSVAGGPIDTQYF.

CDR3 in amino acids: CASSLYAENTEAFF. The CDR3 coding sequence is TGTGCCAGCAGTTTATATGCGGAGAACACTGAAGCTTTCTTT. This chain connects TRBV28 to TRBJ1-1, with unresolved D. Trimming pared 1 base from V and 1 base from J, leaving 7 bases between. CDR1 is MDHEN, CDR2 SYDVKM, per germline. This CDR3 is 14 amino acids long. Based on the CDR3 plus reference TRBV28 and TRBJ1-1, the full variable domain is DVKVTQSSRYLVKRTGEKVFLECVQDMDHENMFWYRQDPGLGLRLIYFSYDVKMKEKGDIPEGYSVSREKKERFSLILESASTNQTSMYLCASSLYAENTEAFFGQGTRLTVV.

V and J are TRBV11-3 and TRBJ2-2, with 8 bases identical to TRBD2. Trimming took 5 bases from V and 5 from J; bases not matched to a gene: 10. The length of the CDR3 is 16 residues. Per germline, CDR1 SGHNT and CDR2 YENEEA. CDR3 sequence (DNA): TGTGCCAGCAGCCATCGAGGGCGGGGGGCAACCGGGGAGCTGTTTTTT. Translated: CASSHRGRGATGELFF.

The chain uses TRBV4-2 and TRBJ1-3; TRBD1 is a possible D gene (5 bases). V lost 0 bases, J lost 4 bases, and 10 bases lay in between. Germline lookup yields CDR1 LGHNA and CDR2 YNFKEQ. The CDR3 has 15 amino acids. CDR3 sequence reads: CASSQDWGVGNTIYF. CDR3 DNA sequence: TGTGCCAGCAGCCAAGATTGGGGGGTCGGAAACACCATATATTTT.

The chain employs TRBV11-2 and TRBJ1-4; no definite D call. This CDR3 has 15 amino acids. The germline CDR1 and CDR2 sequences are SGHAT and FQNNGV. V lost 1 base to trimming and J lost 0 bases, with 6 bases between them. The CDR3: CASSLGSTTNEKLFF. CDR3 in DNA: TGTGCCAGCAGCTTAGGGTCTACAACTAATGAAAAACTGTTTTTT.

The chain uses TRBV2 and TRBJ1-1; D is possibly TRBD1 (6 bases). The CDR3 spans 14 residues. Trimming took 9 bases from V and 1 from J, leaving 15 bases between them. Germline-derived CDR1 and CDR2 are SNHLY and FYNNEI. In nucleotides, the CDR3 is TGTGCCAGTGGGCGAGGGGGAACGAACACTGAAGCTTTCTTT. Its protein product is CASGRGGTNTEAFF. Together with reference TRBV2 and TRBJ1-1, the CDR3 gives the full variable domain: EPEVTQTPSHQVTQMGQEVILRCVPISNHLYFYWYRQILGQKVEFLVSFYNNEISEKSEIFDDQFSVERPDGSNFTLKIRSTKLEDSAMYFCASGRGGTNTEAFFGQGTRLTVV.

The sample holds a few counts of this clone. The rearrangement uses TRBV5-1 and TRBJ2-5, with a possible D match to TRBD2 (6 bases). The V end was cut by 2 bases, the J end by 5 bases, with 13 bases between. CDR3 length: 14 amino acids. CDR1 and CDR2 from the germline V gene are SGHRS and YFSETQ. The CDR3 DNA is TGCGCCAGCAGCTTTGCCCGGGGGACGGAGACCCAGTACTTC. It specifies CASSFARGTETQYF.

The rearrangement links TRBV19 to TRBJ2-5, with 10 nucleotides matching TRBD2. Germline CDR1 is LNHDA and CDR2 is SQIVND (reference sequence). V was clipped by 10 bases and J by 5 bases; unmatched bases: 4. CDR3 size: 12 residues. The CDR3 reads CATNSGRETQYF. The CDR3 DNA reads as TGTGCCACTAATAGCGGGAGGGAGACCCAGTACTTC.

This CDR3 is CASSQTSGGKQFF. The DNA for the CDR3 is TGTGCCAGCAGCCAAACCAGCGGGGGTAAGCAGTTCTTC. The chain links TRBV3-1 (or the pseudogene TRBV3-2) to TRBJ2-1; 8 nucleotides align to TRBD2. Trimming removed 2 bases from V and 11 bases from J; junction bases left unmatched: 5. This CDR3 has 13 residues. Germline V CDR1 and CDR2: LGHDT, YNNKEL (reference sequence).